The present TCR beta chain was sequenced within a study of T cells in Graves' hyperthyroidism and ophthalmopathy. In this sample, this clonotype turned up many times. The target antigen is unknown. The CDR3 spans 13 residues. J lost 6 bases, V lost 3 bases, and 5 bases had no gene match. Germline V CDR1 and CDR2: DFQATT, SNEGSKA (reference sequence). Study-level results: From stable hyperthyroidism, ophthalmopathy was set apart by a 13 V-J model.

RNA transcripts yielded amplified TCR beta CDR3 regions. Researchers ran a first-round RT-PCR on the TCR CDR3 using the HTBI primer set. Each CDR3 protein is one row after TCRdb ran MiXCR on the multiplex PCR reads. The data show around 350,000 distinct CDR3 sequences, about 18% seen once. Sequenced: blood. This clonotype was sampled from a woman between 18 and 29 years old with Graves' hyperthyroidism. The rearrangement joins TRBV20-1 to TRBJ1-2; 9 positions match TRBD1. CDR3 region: CSARSDRGDGYTF. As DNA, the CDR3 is TGCAGTGCTAGGTCCGACAGGGGGGATGGCTACACCTTC.